This T cell receptor (beta chain) was obtained from a study of technical replicates of blood from several donors. The data were produced by immunoSEQ multiplex PCR, yet TCRdb's version contains in-frame clones alone and is incomplete. This sample has around 30,000 clones, with 90% to 95% found just once. V gave up 6 bases and J gave up 5 bases; unmatched junction bases: 18. There are 18 residues in the CDR3. The germline gives CDR1 MGHRA, CDR2 YSYEKL. This clonotype was sampled from a human donor in good health. Some clones in this sample may be carry-over from other donors' samples. The chain has TRBV4-1 and TRBJ1-1, with TRBD1 matching 10 bases. The sample taken for sequencing was PBMCs. As DNA, the CDR3 is TGCGCCAGCAGACCAGACAGGGGGCTAAGGTTATGGATGACTGAAGCTTTCTTT. This gives the protein CASRPDRGLRLWMTEAFF.